Below are 31 T cell receptor beta chains sequenced from a single sample in a study of cytomegalovirus exposure and HLA in healthy donors. Generated by immunoSEQ multiplex PCR, the TCRdb table keeps only in-frame clones and is missing some. The sample includes fewer than 120,000 clones, approximately 90% seen only once; the top ten take under 2%. The sequencing sample was made of PBMCs. All receptors come from a woman under 30 in good health and CMV-seronegative.

The rearrangement uses TRBV30 and TRBJ2-7, with TRBD2 identical over 7 bases. The trim removed 3 bases at V and 4 bases at J, leaving 9 bases unmatched. Germline values: CDR1 GTSNPN, CDR2 SVGIG (reference sequence). This CDR3 is built from 14 residues. CDR3 sequence: CAWSRSGLMYEQYF. Written as DNA, the CDR3 is TGTGCCTGGAGCCGTAGCGGGCTAATGTACGAGCAGTACTTC.

The chain uses TRBV29-1 and TRBJ1-5, with a tentative D call TRBD1 (6 bases). This CDR3 is 13 amino acids long. The germline gives CDR1 SQVTM, CDR2 ANQGSEA. V was cut by 2 bases and J by 7 bases, with 12 bases left in between. The CDR3 is CSVEYRAGQPQHF. CDR3 nucleotide sequence: TGCAGCGTTGAATACAGGGCAGGACAGCCCCAGCATTTT.

The chain carries TRBV15 and TRBJ2-1; 7 bases map to TRBD1. Germline values: CDR1 LNHNV, CDR2 YYDKDF (reference sequence). J was trimmed by 9 bases and V by 5 bases; bases with no gene match: 16. The CDR3 has 16 residues. The CDR3 spells CATSPDLRGPLGEQFF. Here the CDR3 DNA reads TGTGCCACCAGCCCCGATTTGAGGGGGCCCTTAGGTGAGCAGTTCTTC.

This chain uses TRBV19 with TRBJ2-7; D remains unclear. V was cut by 8 bases and J by 3 bases, with 8 bases left in between. The length of the CDR3 is 11 residues. Germline loops: CDR1 LNHDA, CDR2 SQIVND (reference sequence). CDR3 sequence: CASSSYYEQYF. CDR3 nucleotides: TGTGCCAGTTCTTCCTACTACGAGCAGTACTTC.

The V gene is TRBV28, the J gene TRBJ2-1; a weak D match, TRBD2 (6 bases). This CDR3 has 15 amino acids. Trimming removed 6 bases at V and 9 bases at J, with 21 bases between. The V gene's germline CDR1 is MDHEN and CDR2 SYDVKM. The CDR3 loop is CASSPSGSRWGEQFF. CDR3 DNA: TGTGCCAGCAGCCCTTCCGGGAGTCGGTGGGGTGAGCAGTTCTTC. The full variable domain, completed using reference TRBV28 and TRBJ2-1, is DVKVTQSSRYLVKRTGEKVFLECVQDMDHENMFWYRQDPGLGLRLIYFSYDVKMKEKGDIPEGYSVSREKKERFSLILESASTNQTSMYLCASSPSGSRWGEQFFGPGTRLTVL.

This rearrangement joins TRBV14 to TRBJ2-7; D gene ambiguous. V lost 3 bases and J lost 2, with 17 bases in between. The germline gives CDR1 SGHDN, CDR2 FVKESK. CDR3 size: 16 residues. CDR3 amino acids: CASSQILGRATYEQYF. The CDR3 DNA reads as TGTGCCAGCAGCCAGATACTGGGCAGAGCAACCTACGAGCAGTACTTC.

V usage is TRBV4-2 and J usage is TRBJ2-5; perhaps TRBD1 as D (6 bases). Germline V gene lookup returns CDR1 LGHNA and CDR2 YNFKEQ. The CDR3 has 15 residues. Trimming removed 4 bases from V and 5 bases from J, with 17 bases in between. CDR3 in DNA: TGTGCCAGCAGCCTTCGGGACATGACGGGGGAGACCCAGTACTTC. Amino acids: CASSLRDMTGETQYF.

The chain uses TRBV6-1 and TRBJ2-3; 8 nucleotides align to TRBD1. This CDR3 is 13 amino acids long. After removal of 4 bases from V and 5 bases from J, the junction contained 2 bases not matched to a gene. Germline V gene data show CDR1 as MNHNS and CDR2 as SASEGT. CDR3 DNA: TGTGCCAGCAGTGGGACAGGGAGAGATACGCAGTATTTT. Protein sequence: CASSGTGRDTQYF.

The rearrangement joins TRBV30 to TRBJ2-6; 7 nucleotides align to TRBD2. V dropped 1 base and J dropped 0; count of bases not matched to a gene: 9. The CDR3 sequence is 18 residues long. CDR1 is GTSNPN and CDR2 is SVGIG in the germline V gene (reference sequence). The CDR3 coding sequence is TGTGCCTGGAGTGGCCAATTGCGGGACTACTCTGGGGCCAACGTCCTGACTTTC. Its translation is CAWSGQLRDYSGANVLTF.

This chain's CDR3 is CAISGTSGNEQFF. Here the CDR3 DNA reads TGTGCCATCAGCGGGACTAGCGGGAATGAGCAGTTCTTC. The rearrangement joins TRBV10-3 to TRBJ2-1, with TRBD2 matching over 12 bases. The germline CDR1 and CDR2 sequences are ENHRY and SYGVKD. CDR3 length: 13 amino acids. With 6 bases clipped from V and 7 bases from J, the junction kept 1 base outside the gene matches.

A word on this clone: The sample carries other DNA sequences with the same CDR3. The chain carries TRBV29-1 and TRBJ2-3, with D uncertain. Trimming cost V 3 bases and J 4 bases, with 8 bases left between them. The V gene's germline CDR1 is SQVTM and CDR2 ANQGSEA. The CDR3 totals 12 residues. In DNA form, the CDR3 reads TGCAGCGTTGACGGTGGAGCAGATACGCAGTATTTT. Translation: CSVDGGADTQYF.

The chain has TRBV1 and TRBJ2-3; the tabulated D call, TRBD2, remains unverified against the DNA. TRBV1 is a documented pseudogene. The CDR3 runs 15 residues. In DNA, the CDR3 is TGCACCAGCAGCTCCACTAGCGGCAGCACAGATACGCAGTATTTT. Its translation is CTSSSTSGSTDTQYF.

The chain employs TRBV11-1 and TRBJ1-1, with D perhaps TRBD1 (5 bases). This CDR3 region has 17 residues. Germline assignment: CDR1 SGHAT and CDR2 FQDESV (reference sequence). V shed 5 bases and J shed 0 bases, with 19 bases lying between them. This CDR3 reads CASSLKSHRLMNTEAFF. In DNA, the CDR3 is TGTGCCAGCAGCCTAAAGTCCCACAGGTTGATGAACACTGAAGCTTTCTTT.

This clone was detected once. The gene calls are TRBV5-1 and TRBJ1-2; perhaps TRBD1 as D (5 bases). Looked up from germline, CDR1 is SGHRS and CDR2 is YFSETQ. Trimming took off 0 bases at V and 4 bases at J, with 13 bases between the two ends. The CDR3 sequence is 15 residues long. The CDR3 reads CASSLAPREGYGYTF. CDR3 bases: TGCGCCAGCAGCTTGGCTCCCAGGGAAGGCTATGGCTACACCTTC.

J is TRBJ2-7 and V is TRBV5-6, with D perhaps matching TRBD1 (5 bases). Germline V gene data show CDR1 as SGHDT and CDR2 as YYEEEE. The CDR3 runs 14 residues. Trimming pared 4 bases from V and 3 bases from J, leaving 14 bases between. The CDR3 sequence is CASSPWTLYYEQYF. Here the CDR3 DNA reads TGTGCCAGCAGCCCTTGGACACTTTACTACGAGCAGTACTTC.

To note about this clone: Germline is not matched at one junction end, which may reflect a read error. The chain carries TRBV7-3 and TRBJ2-3; D is ambiguous. This CDR3 is 14 amino acids long. Germline V gene sequence: CDR1 SGHTA, CDR2 FQGTGA. DNA for the CDR3: TGTGCCAGCAGCCTAACGCCGGTTACAGATACGCAGTATTTT. Its translation is CASSLTPVTDTQYF.

This chain joins TRBV6-6 and TRBJ2-5, with TRBD2 identical over 7 bases. V lost 8 bases to trimming and J lost 3 bases; unmatched junction nucleotides: 12. This CDR3 is built from 15 residues. CDR1 is MNHNY, CDR2 SVGAGI, per germline (reference sequence). The CDR3 spells CASGGLAAGKETQYF. In DNA, the CDR3 is TGTGCCAGCGGTGGGCTAGCGGCCGGCAAAGAGACCCAGTACTTC.

The genes are TRBV2 and TRBJ2-1, with D maybe TRBD2 (6 bases). V lost 10 bases to trimming and J lost 5 bases, with 12 bases between them. Germline V gene sequence: CDR1 SNHLY, CDR2 FYNNEI. CDR3 length: 12 residues. The CDR3 loop reads CAIRTIDNEQFF. The CDR3 DNA reads TGTGCCATCCGGACTATTGACAATGAGCAGTTCTTC.

The CDR3 spells CASSARQGASTEAFF. In DNA form, the CDR3 reads TGTGCCAGCAGCGCTCGACAGGGGGCAAGCACTGAAGCTTTCTTT. The rearrangement joins TRBV7-2 to TRBJ1-1, with 10 bases aligning to TRBD1. The CDR3 covers 15 residues. V dropped 5 bases and J dropped 4; count of bases not matched to a gene: 7. CDR1 SGHTA and CDR2 FQGNSA come from the germline V gene.

The chain is built from TRBV15 and TRBJ2-5, with D possibly being TRBD2 (6 bases). CDR3 size: 15 residues. Between the trimmed V and J ends, which lost 0 bases and 4 bases, there was a span of 12 bases. The germline V gene has CDR1 LNHNV and CDR2 YYDKDF (reference sequence). The chain's CDR3 is CATSRDIGGTETQYF. The CDR3 region has the DNA TGTGCCACCAGCAGAGATATCGGCGGGACAGAGACCCAGTACTTC.

This clone is a singleton in its sample. V is TRBV30 and J is TRBJ1-2; D gene ambiguous. From germline, CDR1 is GTSNPN and CDR2 SVGIG (reference sequence). There are 13 residues in the CDR3. V was shortened by 0 bases and J by 2 bases, with 7 bases between the two germline ends. The CDR3 nucleotides read TGTGCCTGGAGTGTACAGCTCAACTATGGCTACACCTTC. This codes for CAWSVQLNYGYTF.

The chain is built from TRBV5-6 and TRBJ2-7; a possible D gene is TRBD2 (5 bases). Germline CDR1 SGHDT, CDR2 YYEEEE. V dropped 3 bases and J dropped 2 bases, with 15 bases sitting between them. CDR3 size: 15 residues. The CDR3 loop reads CASSSDLHDTYEQYF. DNA of the CDR3: TGTGCCAGCAGCTCGGACTTACACGACACCTACGAGCAGTACTTC.

This clone occurred a few times. The V and J genes are TRBV2 and TRBJ1-5; 8 positions match TRBD1. The CDR3 sequence is 12 residues long. The ends lost 6 bases at V and 9 bases at J; junction bases unmatched: 4. Germline CDR1 reads SNHLY; CDR2 reads FYNNEI. This CDR3 is CASRDRERPQHF. The CDR3 region has the DNA TGTGCCAGCAGGGACAGGGAACGGCCCCAGCATTTT.

CDR3 region: CASSTRQGSHYGYTF. Here the CDR3 DNA reads TGTGCCAGTAGTACCAGACAGGGCTCGCACTATGGCTACACCTTC. The chain couples TRBV19 to TRBJ1-2; 7 nucleotides align to TRBD1. The V segment lost 4 bases and the J segment 3 bases; nucleotides outside the gene matches: 8. Germline V lookup: CDR1 LNHDA, CDR2 SQIVND (reference sequence). The CDR3 consists of 15 residues.

The rearrangement uses TRBV5-1 and TRBJ1-1; a possible D gene is TRBD1 (5 bases). Trimming pared 7 bases from V and 5 bases from J, leaving 15 bases between. CDR1 is SGHRS, CDR2 YFSETQ, per germline. The CDR3 is 13 amino acids. The CDR3 DNA sequence: TGCGCCAGCTCAATCCAGGAGGGGACTGAAGCTTTCTTT. Its translation: CASSIQEGTEAFF.

The genes are TRBV30 and TRBJ2-3; the match to TRBD2 covers 7 bases. The V segment lost 5 bases and the J segment 4 bases; nucleotides outside the gene matches: 6. The V gene's germline CDR1 is GTSNPN and CDR2 SVGIG (reference sequence). The CDR3 has 13 residues. The CDR3 reads CAWSAGVADTQYF. Here the CDR3 DNA reads TGTGCCTGGTCCGCGGGAGTAGCAGATACGCAGTATTTT.

The chain is built from TRBV9 and TRBJ2-7; D might be TRBD2 (6 bases). With 2 bases removed from V and 5 bases from J, the gap between germline ends came to 14 bases. The CDR3 length is 14 residues. The V gene's germline CDR1 is SGDLS and CDR2 YYNGEE. CDR3 DNA sequence: TGTGCCAGCAGCGTCGCCGGGGGTTCCGACGAGCAGTACTTC. Encoded protein: CASSVAGGSDEQYF.

This clone was counted only a few times. The chain is built from TRBV2 and TRBJ1-2, with 12 nucleotides matching TRBD1. This CDR3 is 15 amino acids long. Trimming removed 3 bases from V and 2 bases from J; junction bases left unmatched: 1. Germline V lookup: CDR1 SNHLY, CDR2 FYNNEI. The CDR3 DNA follows: TGTGCCAGCAGTGAGGGGACAGGGGGCAACTATGGCTACACCTTC. Encoded protein: CASSEGTGGNYGYTF.

The rearrangement joins TRBV11-2 to TRBJ1-2; 9 nucleotides line up with TRBD1. Trimming at V came to 2 bases and at J to 5 bases, leaving 3 bases not matched to a gene. The CDR3 spans 14 residues. Germline loops: CDR1 SGHAT, CDR2 FQNNGV. CDR3 in amino acids: CASSLYGQGYGYTF. CDR3 sequence (DNA): TGTGCCAGCAGCTTATATGGACAGGGGTATGGCTACACCTTC.

The gene calls are TRBV4-1 and TRBJ1-1, with D unclear. V was pared by 0 bases and J by 1 base, with 9 bases between. This CDR3 is built from 15 residues. Per the germline V gene, CDR1 is MGHRA and CDR2 is YSYEKL. CDR3 residues: CASSQENLRNTEAFF. In nucleotides, the CDR3 is TGCGCCAGCAGCCAAGAAAACCTTAGGAACACTGAAGCTTTCTTT.

V usage is TRBV5-4 and J usage is TRBJ2-7, with TRBD2 as a possible D gene (5 bases). Germline V CDR1 and CDR2: SGHNT, YYREEE (reference sequence). Trimming removed 2 bases from V and 2 bases from J, with 8 bases in between. This CDR3 comprises 13 residues. CDR3 sequence (DNA): TGTGCCAGCAGCTTCGGGGTAACCTACGAGCAGTACTTC. Its protein is CASSFGVTYEQYF.